Presented here are 30 T cell receptor beta chains from one specimen sequenced in a study of T cells in Graves' hyperthyroidism and ophthalmopathy. The TCR beta CDR3 regions underwent amplification using RNA transcripts as the source. The HTBI set primed first-round TCR CDR3 RT-PCR. TCRdb itself ran the multiplex PCR reads through MiXCR, one entry per CDR3 protein. The data contain 500,000 to 650,000 distinct CDR3 sequences, 40% to 50% of them singletons. Sequenced: peripheral blood or thyroid tissue (not recorded which). These receptors were taken from an adult woman with Graves' disease, either hyperthyroidism or ophthalmopathy (not recorded which).

This clonotype was found many times. The chain links TRBV7-3 to TRBJ1-6, with unresolved D. The V and J ends lost 1 base and 8 bases respectively, with 6 bases between them. Germline lookup yields CDR1 SGHTA and CDR2 FQGTGA. The CDR3 consists of 13 residues. CDR3 sequence: CASSLSPDSPLHF. CDR3 nucleotides: TGTGCCAGCAGCTTAAGCCCCGATTCACCCCTCCACTTT.

This clonotype occurred many times. This sequence joins TRBV7-2 and TRBJ2-5; 7 bases match TRBD1. The V segment lost 5 bases and the J segment 5 bases; nucleotides outside the gene matches: 11. CDR1 and CDR2 from the germline V gene are SGHTA and FQGNSA. The CDR3 spans 15 residues. The CDR3 DNA reads TGTGCCAGCAGCGTAACCGGGACAGCCACGGAGACCCAGTACTTC. Residues: CASSVTGTATETQYF.

J is TRBJ2-3 and V is TRBV30, with D unclear. The germline gives CDR1 GTSNPN, CDR2 SVGIG (reference sequence). V was pared by 0 bases and J by 5 bases, with 12 bases between. The CDR3 runs to 14 residues. The CDR3 loop is CAWSVNGLGDTQYF. Written as DNA, the CDR3 is TGTGCCTGGAGTGTTAACGGGTTAGGAGATACGCAGTATTTT.

This clonotype occurred a few times. J is TRBJ1-2 and V is TRBV2; 10 positions match TRBD1. This CDR3 has 14 residues. The V segment lost 3 bases and the J segment 4 bases; nucleotides outside the gene matches: 2. CDR1 and CDR2 (germline): SNHLY, FYNNEI. CDR3 region: CASSDDRGLYGYTF. CDR3 sequence (DNA): TGTGCCAGCAGTGACGACAGGGGGCTCTATGGCTACACCTTC.

The V and J genes are TRBV7-2 and TRBJ2-5; no clear D gene. Trimming removed 3 bases at V and 9 bases at J, with 5 bases between. Germline lookup yields CDR1 SGHTA and CDR2 FQGNSA. The CDR3 runs to 10 residues. The CDR3 nucleotides are TGTGCCAGCAGCTTTGGTGCCCAGTACTTC. Translating gives CASSFGAQYF.

The chain couples TRBV10-1 to TRBJ2-5; D unclear. The CDR3 has 13 residues. V was clipped by 0 bases and J by 4 bases, with 6 bases between them. Germline V CDR1 and CDR2: WNHNN, SYGVQD (reference sequence). The CDR3: CASSESTSETQYF. The CDR3 DNA sequence: TGCGCCAGCAGTGAGTCGACTTCAGAGACCCAGTACTTC.

This chain connects TRBV28 to TRBJ1-6, with 7 bases fitting TRBD1. V lost 3 bases, J lost 7 bases, and 9 bases stayed unmatched. The CDR3 is made up of 16 amino acids. CDR1 MDHEN and CDR2 SYDVKM come from the germline V gene. The CDR3 loop reads CASSLLGRQGNSPLHF. The DNA for the CDR3 is TGTGCCAGCAGTTTGCTTGGGAGACAGGGCAATTCACCCCTCCACTTT.

A word on this clonotype: This sequence may be a read error, since a much larger clone differs from it by one base. The chain joins TRBV5-6 to TRBJ1-1; 7 bases are shared with TRBD1. There are 13 residues in the CDR3. Germline CDR1 is SGHDT and CDR2 is YYEEEE. V trimming: 7 bases; J trimming: 1 base; junction bases outside the gene matches: 4. CDR3: CASAWTGNTEAFF. The CDR3 DNA reads as TGTGCCAGCGCCTGGACAGGGAACACTGAAGCTTTCTTT.

This clonotype has a handful of counts. This rearrangement joins TRBV10-3 to TRBJ2-7; 8 positions match TRBD1. Per the germline V gene, CDR1 is ENHRY and CDR2 is SYGVKD. The CDR3 totals 16 residues. Unmatched junction bases numbered 8, after V lost 0 bases and J lost 4 bases. CDR3 bases: TGTGCCATCAGTGAGTCGGGTCAGGGGGCACAATACGAGCAGTACTTC. It is translated as CAISESGQGAQYEQYF.

In regard to this clonotype: Relative to the germline gene, one junction end is altered; a read error may explain this. The V call is TRBV7-9, the J call TRBJ1-4, with D possibly matching TRBD1 (5 bases). The CDR3 is 15 amino acids. Germline V gene data show CDR1 as SEHNR and CDR2 as FQNEAQ (reference sequence). In DNA form, the CDR3 reads TGTGCCAGCAGCCCCAGGACGGACAATAATGAAGAACTGTTTTTT. Its translation is CASSPRTDNNEELFF.

The chain combines TRBV14 with TRBJ1-4; tentative D call: TRBD1 (5 bases). Germline CDR1 reads SGHDN; CDR2 reads FVKESK. Trimming removed 5 bases at V and 6 bases at J, with 10 bases between. The CDR3 is 13 amino acids. DNA of the CDR3: TGTGCCAGCAGCTGGGGCAGGGATGAAAAACTGTTTTTT. Protein product: CASSWGRDEKLFF.

The gene calls are TRBV9 and TRBJ2-7; D is uncertain. The CDR3 covers 14 residues. V was trimmed by 1 base and J by 2 bases, leaving 10 bases between them. CDR1 is SGDLS and CDR2 is YYNGEE in the germline V gene. The CDR3 region has the DNA TGTGCCAGCAGCGTAAACACAAACCCCTACGAGCAGTACTTC. It codes for CASSVNTNPYEQYF.

The chain is built from TRBV14 and TRBJ2-2; the D call may be TRBD1 or TRBD2 (5 bases each). Germline V gives CDR1 SGHDN, CDR2 FVKESK. V lost 2 bases and J 5 bases, leaving 9 bases between the germline ends. This CDR3 contains 14 residues. The CDR3 nucleotides read TGTGCCAGCAGCCAACAGAGGGGTACCGGGGAGCTGTTTTTT. This translates into CASSQQRGTGELFF.

The chain couples TRBV7-8 to TRBJ2-5, with TRBD1 matching 7 bases. CDR1 and CDR2 from the germline V gene are SGHVS and FQNEAQ. Unmatched junction bases numbered 4, after V lost 5 bases and J lost 4 bases. The CDR3 has 13 residues. The CDR3 protein is CASSIGQAETQYF. DNA of the CDR3: TGTGCCAGCAGCATCGGACAGGCAGAGACCCAGTACTTC.

With respect to this clonotype: With a much larger clone just one base away, this may be a read error. The J gene is TRBJ2-2, the V gene TRBV5-1; D ambiguous. The germline V gene encodes CDR1 SGHRS and CDR2 YFSETQ. This CDR3 contains 15 residues. CDR3 sequence: CASSFQRLNTEELFF. The DNA for the CDR3 is TGCGCCAGCAGCTTCCAAAGGCTGAACACCGAGGAGCTGTTTTTT.

The rearrangement joins TRBV29-1 to TRBJ1-1; 8 bases match TRBD1. The CDR3 sequence is 13 residues long. Germline V gene data show CDR1 as SQVTM and CDR2 as ANQGSEA. V shed 8 bases, J shed 5 bases, and the junction held 10 bases outside the gene matches. CDR3 sequence (DNA): TGCAGCCCAAGGACAGGGTCGGGGACTGAAGCTTTCTTT. It encodes CSPRTGSGTEAFF. The whole variable domain, remainder taken from reference TRBV29-1 and TRBJ1-1, is SAVISQKPSRDICQRGTSLTIQCQVDSQVTMMFWYRQQPGQSLTLIATANQGSEATYESGFVIDKFPISRPNLTFSTLTVSNMSPEDSSIYLCSPRTGSGTEAFFGQGTRLTVV.

To note about this clonotype: A much larger clone sits a single nucleotide away, making a read error possible. This chain joins TRBV2 and TRBJ2-7; 7 nucleotides align to TRBD1. Trimming cost V 5 bases and J 1 base; bases outside gene matches: 5. From germline, CDR1 is SNHLY and CDR2 FYNNEI. The CDR3 consists of 14 residues. This chain's CDR3 is CASSIGDSSYEQYF. The CDR3 bases are TGTGCCAGCAGTATTGGGGACAGTTCCTACGAGCAGTACTTC.

This clonotype has a count of ten or more. This chain joins TRBV15 and TRBJ2-7; 9 nucleotides match TRBD1. Looked up from germline, CDR1 is LNHNV and CDR2 is YYDKDF (reference sequence). This CDR3 has 15 amino acids. The junction had 10 bases not matched to a gene; V was cut back by 5 bases and J by 5 bases. The CDR3 DNA follows: TGTGCCACCAGCCAACCCGGGACAGGGCGCAACGAGCAGTACTTC. This translates into CATSQPGTGRNEQYF.

This clonotype was seen at least ten times. This chain joins TRBV20-1 and TRBJ1-6, with 7 bases matching TRBD1. Per germline, CDR1 DFQATT and CDR2 SNEGSKA (reference sequence). The junction had 5 bases not matched to a gene; V was cut back by 4 bases and J by 8 bases. CDR3 length: 13 amino acids. CDR3 coding DNA: TGCAGTGCTAAGGACAGGAATCATTCACCCCTCCACTTT. Translated, it gives CSAKDRNHSPLHF.

This clonotype was counted at least ten times. This chain connects TRBV11-2 to TRBJ1-6, with D maybe TRBD1 (6 bases). The germline CDR1 and CDR2 sequences are SGHAT and FQNNGV. This CDR3 has 18 residues. Trimming removed 0 bases at V and 6 bases at J, with 18 bases between. As DNA, the CDR3 is TGTGCCAGCAGCTTAGACCCAACAGGGTATTTTGGTAATTCACCCCTCCACTTT. Translating gives CASSLDPTGYFGNSPLHF.

The J gene is TRBJ2-7, the V gene TRBV7-8; 11 nucleotides line up with TRBD2. Germline V gives CDR1 SGHVS, CDR2 FQNEAQ. After removal of 5 bases from V and 2 bases from J, the junction contained 5 bases not matched to a gene. CDR3 length: 15 residues. CDR3 bases: TGTGCCAGCAGCCTGACTAGCGGGACTACCTACGAGCAGTACTTC. Amino acids: CASSLTSGTTYEQYF.

This clonotype turned up a few times. The V gene is TRBV29-1, the J gene TRBJ1-4, with a weak D call TRBD1 (6 bases). The germline CDR1 and CDR2 sequences are SQVTM and ANQGSEA. The CDR3 is made up of 14 amino acids. V was cut by 4 bases and J by 5 bases, with 14 bases left in between. In DNA form, the CDR3 reads TGCAGCGTTGCGGCGACAGGTGGGAATGAAAAACTGTTTTTT. Its translation is CSVAATGGNEKLFF.

The table lists this clonotype with a few counts. This sequence joins TRBV29-1 and TRBJ1-2; D is unclear. The CDR3 sequence is 13 residues long. Trimming shortened V by 6 bases and J by 1 base, and 12 bases separated the two germline ends. The germline CDR1 and CDR2 sequences are SQVTM and ANQGSEA. CDR3 in DNA: TGCAGCGTCGATACCGATAATAACTATGGCTACACCTTC. Amino acid sequence: CSVDTDNNYGYTF.

This clonotype has just a few counts. The rearrangement uses TRBV6-1 and TRBJ2-5; 16 positions match TRBD2. This CDR3 spans 19 amino acids. The germline V gene encodes CDR1 MNHNS and CDR2 SASEGT. The junction had 14 bases not matched to a gene; V was cut back by 5 bases and J by 5 bases. The chain's CDR3 is CASSQNWGLAGGTGETQYF. Written as DNA, the CDR3 is TGTGCCAGCAGTCAAAACTGGGGACTAGCGGGAGGGACCGGGGAGACCCAGTACTTC.

The chain combines TRBV5-1 with TRBJ1-5; 7 bases line up with TRBD1. CDR3 length: 15 amino acids. The germline CDR1 and CDR2 sequences are SGHRS and YFSETQ. V gave up 0 bases and J gave up 5 bases; unmatched junction bases: 5. The DNA of the CDR3 is TGCGCCAGCAGCTTGGCAGGGGGTGTCGATCAGCCCCAGCATTTT. Its translation: CASSLAGGVDQPQHF. Drawing the rest from reference TRBV5-1 and TRBJ1-5, the complete variable domain is KAGVTQTPRYLIKTRGQQVTLSCSPISGHRSVSWYQQTPGQGLQFLFEYFSETQRNKGNFPGRFSGRQFSNSRSEMNVSTLELGDSALYLCASSLAGGVDQPQHFGDGTRLSIL.

This rearrangement joins TRBV12-3 or TRBV12-4 to TRBJ2-7; D perhaps matches TRBD2 (6 bases). The DNA end favors TRBJ2-1, so the J call may be wrong. This CDR3 comprises 16 residues. CDR3 protein: CASSGQPGLSSDEQFF. The CDR3 nucleotides read TGTGCCAGCAGTGGCCAACCGGGACTTTCTTCGGATGAGCAGTTCTTC.

The rearrangement uses TRBV7-9 and TRBJ1-5, with a tentative D call TRBD1 (5 bases). The CDR3 sequence is 16 residues long. CDR1 and CDR2 from the germline V gene are SEHNR and FQNEAQ (reference sequence). Between the trimmed V and J ends, which lost 2 bases and 0 bases, there was a span of 11 bases. CDR3 region: CASSLPSGTSNQPQHF. The CDR3 DNA is TGTGCCAGCAGCTTACCCTCAGGGACTAGCAATCAGCCCCAGCATTTT.

To note about this clonotype: A read error may be the cause here, since a much bigger clone is one base away. This chain uses TRBV20-1 with TRBJ2-7, with D uncertain. V shed 3 bases and J shed 8 bases, with 11 bases lying between them. The CDR3 spans 11 residues. Germline V gene sequence: CDR1 DFQATT, CDR2 SNEGSKA (reference sequence). CDR3 residues: CSASWDYKQYF. CDR3 in DNA: TGCAGTGCTAGTTGGGATTACAAGCAGTACTTC.

The rearrangement uses TRBV6-1 and TRBJ2-3; 7 nucleotides align to TRBD2. Germline V gene sequence: CDR1 MNHNS, CDR2 SASEGT. The CDR3 consists of 11 residues. The trim removed 8 bases at V and 10 bases at J, leaving 6 bases unmatched. CDR3 residues: CASGEGTPQYF. In DNA form, the CDR3 reads TGTGCCAGCGGGGAGGGGACTCCGCAGTATTTT.

This clonotype was found a few times. The chain couples TRBV25-1 to TRBJ1-6, with a tentative D call TRBD1 (6 bases). Per germline, CDR1 MGHDK and CDR2 SYGVNS. The CDR3 consists of 12 residues. The CDR3 sequence is CAMSGANSPLHF. CDR3 bases: TGTGCTATGTCGGGGGCTAATTCACCCCTCCACTTT.